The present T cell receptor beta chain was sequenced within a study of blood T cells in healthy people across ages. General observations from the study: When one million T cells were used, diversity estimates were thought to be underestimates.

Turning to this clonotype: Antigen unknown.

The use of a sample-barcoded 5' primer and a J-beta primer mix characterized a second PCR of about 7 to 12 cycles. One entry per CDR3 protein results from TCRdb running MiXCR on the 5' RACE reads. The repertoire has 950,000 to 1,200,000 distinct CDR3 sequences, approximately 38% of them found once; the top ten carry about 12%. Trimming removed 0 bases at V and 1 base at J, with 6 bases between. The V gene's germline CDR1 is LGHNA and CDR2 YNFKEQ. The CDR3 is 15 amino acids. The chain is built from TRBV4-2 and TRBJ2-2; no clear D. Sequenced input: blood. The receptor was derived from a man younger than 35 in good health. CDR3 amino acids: CASSQDMGNTGELFF. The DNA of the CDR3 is TGTGCCAGCAGCCAAGATATGGGGAACACCGGGGAGCTGTTTTTT.